A selection of T cell receptor delta chains follows, all from one sample in a study of gamma-delta T cells after stem cell transplantation. TCRdb reanalysed the RT-PCR reads with CATT. Of about 1,300 delta-chain clones listed, more than 5.5% are singletons. Material for sequencing was gamma-delta T cells. Source of these receptors: a human donor. It is not recorded whose cells these are; they may come from a transplant donor. CDR3s include the opening cysteine and the closing phenylalanine or tryptophan. A D gene is named only where the DNA matches it firmly. Only part of the rows carry a size: once, few, many, or a class if the clone is expanded.

D: TRDD3; J: TRDJ1; size: few; V: TRDV2; DNA: TGTGCCTGTGACACCGTCGTTGGTGGGGGATACAGCCCCGATAAACTCATCTTT; CDR3: CACDTVVGGGYSPDKLIF
D: TRDD3; J: TRDJ1; size: -; V: TRDV2; DNA: TGTGCCTGTGACCCACTGGGGGATACCCGGGGTAAACTCATCTTT; CDR3: CACDPLGDTRGKLIF
D: TRDD3; J: TRDJ1; size: -; V: TRDV2; DNA: TGTGCCTGTGACACCGTCGGTGACTGGGGGATACGCGATAAACTCATCTTT; CDR3: CACDTVGDWGIRDKLIF
D: TRDD3; J: TRDJ1; size: large; V: TRDV2; DNA: TGTGCCTGTGACATACTGGGGAGAATAGAGGACACCGATAAACTCATCTTT; CDR3: CACDILGRIEDTDKLIF
D: TRDD3; J: TRDJ1; size: medium-sized; V: TRDV2; DNA: TGTGCCTGTGACACCGTTGGGGGATACGCAACCGATAAACTCATCTTT; CDR3: CACDTVGGYATDKLIF
D: TRDD3; J: TRDJ1; size: medium-sized; V: TRDV2; DNA: TGTGCCTGTGATTGCCTCGGTGGGGGATACGCAAACGATAAACTCATCTTT; CDR3: CACDCLGGGYANDKLIF
D: -; J: TRDJ1; size: -; V: TRDV2; DNA: TGTGCCTGTGACGCCATGAGGGGGGAAAGGTACACCGATAAACTCATCTTT; CDR3: CACDAMRGERYTDKLIF
D: TRDD3; J: TRDJ1; size: once; V: TRDV2; DNA: TGTGCCTGTGACACTGTGGGGAGTACTGGGGGATTTCGGGTCGAGGCCGATAAACTCATCTTT; CDR3: CACDTVGSTGGFRVEADKLIF
D: TRDD3; J: TRDJ1; size: few; V: TRDV2; DNA: TGTGCCTGTGACACCGTGCTGGGGGATGGAAGGTACACCGATAAACTCATCTTT; CDR3: CACDTVLGDGRYTDKLIF
D: -; J: TRDJ1; size: large; V: TRDV1; DNA: TGTGCTCTTGGGGAACGCCCTCCGTTGTACACCGATAAACTCATCTTT; CDR3: CALGERPPLYTDKLIF
D: -; J: TRDJ1; size: medium-sized; V: TRDV2; DNA: TGTGCCTGTGACACCGGGGCCGATAAACTCATCTTT; CDR3: CACDTGADKLIF
D: -; J: TRDJ1; size: -; V: TRDV2; DNA: TGTGCCTGTGACACCGTTGGCCCTGACACCGATAAACTCATCTTT; CDR3: CACDTVGPDTDKLIF
D: -; J: TRDJ1; size: few; V: TRDV2; DNA: TGTGCCTGTGACACCGTAGGACTGCCCATAGGGAAACTCATCTTT; CDR3: CACDTVGLPIGKLIF
D: TRDD3; J: TRDJ1; size: -; V: TRDV2; DNA: TGTGCCTGTGACCCACTGGGGGATAGGACCGATAAACTCATCTTT; CDR3: CACDPLGDRTDKLIF
D: -; J: TRDJ1; size: few; V: TRDV2; DNA: TGTGCCTGTGACACCCTCGGGGCACTGGTGGACTCCCTCTCAGTAAACCTCATCTTT; CDR3: CACDTLGALVDSLSVNLIF
D: -; J: TRDJ1; size: few; V: TRDV1; DNA: TGTGCTCTTGGGGAACTTCCTTCCCTCACCTTCAAACTCATCTTT; CDR3: CALGELPSLTFKLIF
D: -; J: TRDJ1; size: -; V: TRDV1; DNA: TGTGCTCTTGGGGGGCGATTCTGGATGGCCTTCCTTTTACTGGGGGCTGAGTGGGGGACCTCTAAACTCATCTTT; CDR3: CALGGRFWMAFLLLGAEWGTSKLIF
D: TRDD3; J: TRDJ1; size: few; V: TRDV2; DNA: TGTGCCTGTGACACCTCTGGGGGAGAATCATACACCGATAAACTCATCTTT; CDR3: CACDTSGGESYTDKLIF
D: -; J: TRDJ1; size: -; V: TRDV2; DNA: TGTGCCTGTGACTCCATTACCCCCGGTTCTGCAGGCGATAAACTCATCTTT; CDR3: CACDSITPGSAGDKLIF
D: TRDD3; J: TRDJ1; size: -; V: TRDV2; DNA: TGTGCCTGTGACCCGGTACTGGGGACAACGGCCCGTCGCGATAAACTCATCTTT; CDR3: CACDPVLGTTARRDKLIF
D: TRDD3; J: TRDJ1; size: large; V: TRDV2; DNA: TGTGCCTGTGACACCGTCTGGGGGAACGAGTACACCGATAAACTCATCTTT; CDR3: CACDTVWGNEYTDKLIF
D: -; J: TRDJ1; size: few; V: TRDV2; DNA: TGTGCCTGTGACACCGTGCAGATTGGGGAAACCGATAAACTCATCTTT; CDR3: CACDTVQIGETDKLIF
D: -; J: TRDJ1; size: -; V: TRDV2; DNA: TGTGCCTGTGACACCGTAGCCCGCGGGAGGGATAAACTCATCTTT; CDR3: CACDTVARGRDKLIF
D: TRDD3; J: TRDJ3; size: -; V: TRDV2; DNA: TGTGCCTGTGACGGACTGGGGGATACGGGCGGCTCCTGGGACACCCGACAGATGTTTTTC; CDR3: CACDGLGDTGGSWDTRQMFF
D: TRDD3; J: TRDJ1; size: few; V: TRDV2; DNA: TGTGCCTGTGACACCGTGCCTGGGGGATCCACGATCACCGATAAACTCATCTTT; CDR3: CACDTVPGGSTITDKLIF
D: TRDD3; J: TRDJ1; size: -; V: TRDV2; DNA: TGTGCCTGTGTCCCCCTACGGGGGGATACGTCCGATAAACCCATCTTT; CDR3: CACVPLRGDTSDKPIF
D: TRDD3; J: TRDJ1; size: few; V: TRDV2; DNA: TGTGCCTGTGACGGCCTTGACCGGGGGATACGCAACACCGATAAACTCATCTTT; CDR3: CACDGLDRGIRNTDKLIF